The sequence of this T cell receptor beta chain was determined in a study of blood T cell repertoires in COVID-19. The wider study: Acute-phase and convalescent COVID-19 samples originated in the United States, Italy and Spain.

Authors' analysis steps: Scientists estimated how many nucleated cells there were by amplifying reference gene primers. Assay used: immunoSEQ multiplex PCR; TCRdb lists only in-frame clones, some missing. That table is the source of V, J and clone size, and D and trimming were worked out from the DNA. Of fewer than 80,000 clones listed, around 74% were seen once; the top ten hold 28%. The CDR3 consists of 15 residues. V trimming: 8 bases; J trimming: 4 bases; junction bases outside the gene matches: 5. Germline V gene lookup returns CDR1 LNHNV and CDR2 YYDKDF (reference sequence). The clonotype comes from a woman at least 80 years old with acute or convalescent COVID-19. The sequencing input was peripheral blood. The chain employs TRBV15 and TRBJ2-1, with 13 bases identical to TRBD2. CDR3 region: CATSGLAGEYNEQFF. The CDR3 bases are TGTGCCACCTCCGGACTAGCGGGAGAGTACAATGAGCAGTTCTTC.